Presented here are 10 T cell receptor beta chains from one specimen sequenced in a study of CD4 T cell repertoires in COVID-19 (dated by TCRdb to about 2021). Uncultured memory T cell samples were subjected to sequencing directly after ex vivo isolation. Libraries were constructed by the immunoSEQ multiplex PCR assay. TCRdb provides this immuneACCESS table in a form limited to in-frame rearrangements. Some clones are lacking; in checked studies, under half of them reflect an unresolved V gene, and why the rest are absent is not known. The sample table shows about 24,000 clones, and about 93% are seen once. The ten largest clonotypes hold around 0.66% of the sample. Sequencing used circulating follicular helper CD4+ T cells (cTfh) from blood, obtained before the COVID-19 pandemic. What this sample's cell subset or site label stands for: circulating T follicular helper cells. Receptors were obtained from a human donor who had COVID-19.

V usage is TRBV18 and J usage is TRBJ1-1, with 12 bases identical to TRBD1. From germline, CDR1 is KGHSH and CDR2 LQKENI. J gave up 4 bases and V 3 bases, and 6 bases lay outside the gene matches. This CDR3 has 16 residues. DNA of the CDR3: TGTGCCAGCTCACCGGGACAGGGGGCTCTGGGCACTGAAGCTTTCTTT. Translated: CASSPGQGALGTEAFF. Together with reference TRBV18 and TRBJ1-1, the CDR3 gives the full variable domain: NAGVMQNPRHLVRRRGQEARLRCSPMKGHSHVYWYRQLPEEGLKFMVYLQKENIIDESGMPKERFSAEFPKEGPSILRIQQVVRGDSAAYFCASSPGQGALGTEAFFGQGTRLTVV.

The chain links TRBV18 to TRBJ2-7, with 8 bases lining up with TRBD1. The CDR3 extends over 15 amino acids. V was pared by 3 bases and J by 6 bases, with 10 bases of the junction left unmatched. In germline, CDR1 is KGHSH, CDR2 LQKENI. The CDR3 region has the DNA TGTGCCAGCTCACCCTCGGGGACAGGCTCACCCGAGCAGTACTTC. Translated, it gives CASSPSGTGSPEQYF.

The chain couples TRBV5-6 to TRBJ2-7; the D gene is possibly TRBD2 (5 bases). V lost 6 bases and J 12 bases, leaving 25 bases between the germline ends. Germline V gene sequence: CDR1 SGHDT, CDR2 YYEEEE. This CDR3 spans 14 amino acids. The CDR3 coding sequence is TGTGCCAGCACCGTCTCCCCCAGCGGTGATAGGCTGTACTTC. Protein sequence: CASTVSPSGDRLYF. The full variable domain, its missing parts supplied by reference TRBV5-6 and TRBJ2-7, is DAGVTQSPTHLIKTRGQQVTLRCSPKSGHDTVSWYQQALGQGPQFIFQYYEEEERQRGNFPDRFSGHQFPNYSSELNVNALLLGDSALYLCASTVSPSGDRLYFGPGTRLTVT.

This clone has a single count. For the CDR3, the DNA is TGTGCCAGCGGGACTAGCGGGAGCGGGGAGCAGTACTTC. Protein product: CASGTSGSGEQYF. This chain connects TRBV2 to TRBJ2-7; 14 bases agree with TRBD2. J was trimmed by 7 bases and V by 8 bases; bases with no gene match: 4. The CDR3 covers 13 residues. The germline V gene encodes CDR1 SNHLY and CDR2 FYNNEI.

The gene calls are TRBV11-3 and TRBJ2-2, with D maybe TRBD1 (5 bases). Trimming removed 0 bases at V and 4 bases at J, with 9 bases between. Looked up from germline, CDR1 is SGHNT and CDR2 is YENEEA. The CDR3 has 15 residues. This chain's CDR3 is CASSLEGQGTGELFF. DNA for the CDR3: TGTGCCAGCAGCTTAGAAGGACAAGGCACCGGGGAGCTGTTTTTT.

This chain links TRBV28 with TRBJ2-5; the D gene is possibly TRBD1 (6 bases). Germline lookup yields CDR1 MDHEN and CDR2 SYDVKM. CDR3 length: 12 residues. V was cut by 3 bases and J by 11 bases, with 13 bases left in between. The CDR3 sequence: CASSFGGWGQYF. CDR3 DNA sequence: TGTGCCAGCAGTTTTGGGGGCTGGGGGCAGTACTTC.

The genes are TRBV19 and TRBJ2-7, with TRBD1 matching over 10 bases. Germline CDR1 and CDR2: LNHDA and SQIVND (reference sequence). Germline trimming cut 10 bases from V and 5 bases from J; bases unmatched to any gene: 11. This CDR3 is 14 amino acids long. The CDR3 here is CATKTGTGVHEQYF. CDR3 sequence (DNA): TGTGCCACTAAGACCGGGACAGGGGTCCACGAGCAGTACTTC.

The gene calls are TRBV30 and TRBJ2-3; 13 bases map to TRBD2. With V trimmed by 3 bases and J by 4 bases, 4 bases remained unmatched. Germline CDR1 and CDR2: GTSNPN and SVGIG (reference sequence). The CDR3 runs to 15 residues. This CDR3 is CAWRGLAGASDTQYF. CDR3 DNA sequence: TGTGCCTGGAGAGGACTAGCGGGAGCGTCAGATACGCAGTATTTT.

This rearrangement joins TRBV6-1 to TRBJ2-7, with 7 bases identical to TRBD1. The CDR3 runs to 14 residues. Trimming took 6 bases from V and 5 from J; bases not matched to a gene: 10. Germline V lookup: CDR1 MNHNS, CDR2 SASEGT. The CDR3 loop reads CASRTPGQPHEQYF. DNA for the CDR3: TGTGCCAGCAGAACGCCGGGACAGCCCCACGAGCAGTACTTC.

The chain links TRBV11-1 to TRBJ2-5, with D possibly being TRBD2 (6 bases). The CDR3 consists of 15 residues. CDR1 and CDR2 (germline): SGHAT, FQDESV (reference sequence). The V gene lost 4 bases and the J gene lost 5 bases, with 17 bases spanning the gap. The CDR3 region is CASSYPQTRSETQYF. For the CDR3, the DNA is TGTGCCAGCAGCTATCCACAGACTAGATCGGAGACCCAGTACTTC. The full variable domain, with the rest looked up from reference TRBV11-1 and TRBJ2-5, is EAEVAQSPRYKITEKSQAVAFWCDPISGHATLYWYRQILGQGPELLVQFQDESVVDDSQLPKDRFSAERLKGVDSTLKIQPAELGDSAMYLCASSYPQTRSETQYFGPGTRLLVL.